These 18 T cell receptor beta chains originate from one sample sequenced in a study of PD-L1 blockade in urothelial cancer. Sequenced by immunoSEQ multiplex PCR; TCRdb stores in-frame clones only, minus some. The table lists some 57,000 clones, 75% to 90% of them singletons. Specified time point: pretreatment peripheral blood. This material consisted of PBMCs, taken around atezolizumab (anti-PD-L1) treatment. These TCRs come from a man between 45 and 60 years old with urothelial cancer.

This clone was detected only once. This chain connects TRBV5-1 to TRBJ1-1; TRBD1 is a possible D gene (6 bases). Trimming left V 4 bases short and J 0 bases short, with 13 bases between. The CDR3 runs to 15 residues. Germline V gene data show CDR1 as SGHRS and CDR2 as YFSETQ. In DNA, the CDR3 is TGCGCCAGCAGCCCAGAGACAGGTCTGAACACTGAAGCTTTCTTT. Protein sequence: CASSPETGLNTEAFF.

This rearrangement joins TRBV19 to TRBJ2-3; 7 bases fit TRBD1. This CDR3 has 17 amino acids. CDR1 and CDR2 from the germline V gene are LNHDA and SQIVND (reference sequence). Germline trimming cut 4 bases from V and 4 bases from J; bases unmatched to any gene: 14. CDR3 DNA sequence: TGTGCCAGTAGTACAGCCAGCGAAGGGGGCTGGGCAGATACGCAGTATTTT. Encoded protein: CASSTASEGGWADTQYF.

The chain carries TRBV7-9 and TRBJ1-5, with D tentatively TRBD1 (5 bases). The germline V gene has CDR1 SEHNR and CDR2 FQNEAQ (reference sequence). V gave up 7 bases and J gave up 0 bases, with 10 bases separating them. The length of the CDR3 is 14 residues. The CDR3 loop is CASTGRDSNQPQHF. In nucleotides, the CDR3 is TGTGCCAGCACCGGCAGGGATAGCAATCAGCCCCAGCATTTT.

The chain uses TRBV5-5 and TRBJ2-1; D uncertain. Deletions cut 0 bases from V and 0 bases from J, with 7 bases between. The germline gives CDR1 SGHKS, CDR2 YYEKEE (reference sequence). The length of the CDR3 is 15 residues. CDR3 nucleotides: TGTGCCAGCAGCTTGGCCCCCAGCTCCTACAATGAGCAGTTCTTC. Its translation: CASSLAPSSYNEQFF.

CDR3 amino acids: CASSDGGTGTDTQYF. The CDR3 DNA sequence: TGTGCCAGCAGTGACGGCGGGACGGGCACAGATACGCAGTATTTT. The chain uses TRBV6-4 and TRBJ2-3; D is perhaps TRBD2 (6 bases). The ends were cut back, 2 bases at V and 1 base at J, with 10 bases in the middle. CDR3 length equals 15 residues. Germline V gives CDR1 MRHNA, CDR2 SNTAGT.

The chain uses TRBV5-5 and TRBJ2-2, with 7 bases that match TRBD2. Germline V gives CDR1 SGHKS, CDR2 YYEKEE (reference sequence). V lost 3 bases, J lost 9 bases, and 11 bases stayed unmatched. This CDR3 spans 15 amino acids. The CDR3: CASSWGGIPVRELFF. The DNA for the CDR3 is TGTGCCAGCAGCTGGGGGGGGATCCCCGTCCGGGAGCTGTTTTTT.

The chain employs TRBV7-8 and TRBJ1-1; D uncertain. The CDR3 length is 12 residues. Germline CDR1 SGHVS, CDR2 FQNEAQ. Trimming cost V 5 bases and J 3 bases, with 7 bases left between them. This chain's CDR3 is CASSQRDTEAFF. In nucleotides, the CDR3 is TGTGCCAGCAGCCAACGGGACACTGAAGCTTTCTTT.

This clone was recorded only once. The genes are TRBV7-6 and TRBJ2-1; TRBD2 aligns across 8 bases. This CDR3 is 16 amino acids long. After removal of 0 bases from V and 6 bases from J, the junction contained 7 bases not matched to a gene. Germline V lookup: CDR1 SGHVS, CDR2 FNYEAQ. CDR3 amino acids: CASSLAPRTSLNEQFF. CDR3 in DNA: TGTGCCAGCAGCTTAGCGCCCAGGACTAGCCTCAATGAGCAGTTCTTC.

This sequence joins TRBV7-2 and TRBJ1-5; D remains ambiguous. Trimming cost V 1 base and J 0 bases, with 7 bases left between them. The length of the CDR3 is 15 residues. CDR1 is SGHTA, CDR2 FQGNSA, per germline. The CDR3 nucleotides read TGTGCCAGCAGCTTAGAAGACTTTAGCAATCAGCCCCAGCATTTT. This translates into CASSLEDFSNQPQHF.

The chain employs TRBV10-1 and TRBJ2-3; D remains unclear. The germline V gene has CDR1 WNHNN and CDR2 SYGVQD (reference sequence). The CDR3 contains 15 residues. V was trimmed by 6 bases and J by 2 bases, leaving 15 bases between them. The CDR3 bases are TGCGCCAGCAGCAGTGGTCCTCCGAACACAGATACGCAGTATTTT. Amino acid sequence: CASSSGPPNTDTQYF.

This clone appeared a single time. This rearrangement joins TRBV7-9 to TRBJ2-7, with TRBD1 matching over 9 bases. This CDR3 has 15 residues. Losses at the gene ends were 6 bases for V and 3 bases for J; bases not matched to a gene: 9. CDR1 is SEHNR and CDR2 is FQNEAQ in the germline V gene (reference sequence). The CDR3 loop is CASRQPGTGIYEQYF. The CDR3 region has the DNA TGTGCCAGCAGGCAGCCCGGGACAGGGATCTACGAGCAGTACTTC.

The chain employs TRBV5-6 and TRBJ2-7, with 7 bases fitting TRBD2. The CDR3 length is 14 residues. J lost 4 bases, V lost 2 bases, and 6 bases had no gene match. Germline values: CDR1 SGHDT, CDR2 YYEEEE. CDR3 bases: TGTGCCAGCAGCTTAGCGGGGTCAACTTACGAGCAGTACTTC. This gives the protein CASSLAGSTYEQYF.

V and J are TRBV27 and TRBJ1-1; D is perhaps TRBD1 (5 bases). CDR3 length: 17 residues. V was clipped by 3 bases and J by 7 bases, with 24 bases between them. In germline, CDR1 is MNHEY, CDR2 SMNVEV (reference sequence). For the CDR3, the DNA is TGTGCCAGCAGTTTGGGCCTAAACAGGATCCCAAGGGGTGAAGCTTTCTTT. Residues: CASSLGLNRIPRGEAFF.

The CDR3 DNA follows: TGTGCCAGCAGCCCACAGGGCAGGAGCTACGAGCAGTACTTC. As protein: CASSPQGRSYEQYF. This chain uses TRBV5-6 with TRBJ2-7, with D perhaps TRBD1 (6 bases). The CDR3 runs to 14 residues. The V end lost 4 bases, the J end lost 3 bases, and 14 bases lay between the germline ends. CDR1 SGHDT and CDR2 YYEEEE come from the germline V gene.

This clone was seen only once. This chain connects TRBV12-5 to TRBJ1-2; weak D call: TRBD1 (6 bases). The CDR3 runs to 12 residues. The germline CDR1 and CDR2 sequences are LGHNT and FRNRAP. V shed 3 bases and J shed 5 bases, with 7 bases lying between them. This CDR3 reads CASGLGGYGYTF. CDR3 nucleotide sequence: TGTGCTAGTGGTTTAGGGGGATATGGCTACACCTTC.

The chain joins TRBV28 to TRBJ1-2, with D maybe TRBD1 (6 bases). CDR1 MDHEN and CDR2 SYDVKM come from the germline V gene. The CDR3 extends over 15 amino acids. With 3 bases removed from V and 4 bases from J, the gap between germline ends came to 15 bases. The CDR3 bases are TGTGCCAGCAGTTTCCCACAGGGTTTTAGCTATGGCTACACCTTC. The encoded protein is CASSFPQGFSYGYTF.

The chain is built from TRBV7-6 and TRBJ2-1, with D perhaps matching TRBD1 (6 bases). Trimming stripped 1 base from V and 0 bases from J, with 13 bases between. CDR3 size: 17 residues. Germline V gene data show CDR1 as SGHVS and CDR2 as FNYEAQ. In DNA form, the CDR3 reads TGTGCCAGCAGCTTAGAGGCCGGGACACTCTCCTACAATGAGCAGTTCTTC. Its translation: CASSLEAGTLSYNEQFF.

J is TRBJ2-1 and V is TRBV6-6; 12 bases line up with TRBD2. Germline CDR1 reads MNHNY; CDR2 reads SVGAGI (reference sequence). The CDR3 totals 16 residues. The ends lost 6 bases at V and 0 bases at J; junction bases unmatched: 3. CDR3 in amino acids: CASRPTSGGSYNEQFF. CDR3 coding DNA: TGTGCCAGCAGACCGACTAGCGGGGGCTCCTACAATGAGCAGTTCTTC.